This is a list of T cell receptor beta chains from one sample in a study of cytomegalovirus exposure and HLA in healthy donors. The repertoire was sequenced with immunoSEQ multiplex PCR; TCRdb's copy has only in-frame clones and lacks some. Of 150,000 to 200,000 clones in the sample, 68% were seen once. Sequenced sample: PBMCs. These receptors were collected from a man aged 30 to 39 in good health and CMV-seropositive. CDR3s include the opening cysteine and the closing phenylalanine or tryptophan. The D gene is left open where the match is weak. Clone sizes are given selectively: once, few, many, or a class where the clone is expanded.

clone size,D gene,J gene,V gene,CDR3 DNA,CDR3 protein
.,.,TRBJ2-5,TRBV4-2,TGTGCCAGCAGCCGCGGGACCAGCGGGCAAGAGACCCAGTACTTC,CASSRGTSGQETQYF
.,.,TRBJ2-1,TRBV5-1,TGCGCCAGCAGCTTGGCGGTTGGGGCGGGAAATAGGAATGAGCAGTTCTTC,CASSLAVGAGNRNEQFF
.,TRBD2,TRBJ2-3,TRBV7-8,TGTGCCAGCAGCTGGAATTCACTAGCGGGAGGCACAGATACGCAGTATTTT,CASSWNSLAGGTDTQYF
.,TRBD2,TRBJ2-2,TRBV6-4,TGTGCCAGCGGTCGTAGCGGGAGCGGGACCGGGGAGCTGTTTTTT,CASGRSGSGTGELFF
.,TRBD2,TRBJ2-1,TRBV9,TGTGCCAGCAGCGCTGGGACTAGCGGGAAGGGGGATGAGCAGTTCTTC,CASSAGTSGKGDEQFF
.,.,TRBJ1-1,TRBV7-9,TGTGCCAGCAGCTTATCGGGAAACACTGAAGCTTTCTTT,CASSLSGNTEAFF
.,.,TRBJ2-3,TRBV19,TGTGCCACGTCGGGAGCGTTAGATACGCAGTATTTT,CATSGALDTQYF
.,.,TRBJ1-5,TRBV29-1,TGCAGCGTTGAAGAGTCGGTGAATCAGCCCCAGCATTTT,CSVEESVNQPQHF
.,.,TRBJ1-1,TRBV11-2,TGTGCCAGCAGCTTATTTCTAGGGGAGGCTACTGAAGCTTTCTTT,CASSLFLGEATEAFF
few,TRBD1,TRBJ2-1,TRBV6-4,TGTGCCAGCAGTGACTCGATCCGGACAGGCTCCTACAATGAGCAGTTCTTC,CASSDSIRTGSYNEQFF
.,.,TRBJ1-2,TRBV28,TGTGCCAGCTTGACAGGAGATAACTATGGCTACACCTTC,CASLTGDNYGYTF
few,.,TRBJ1-2,TRBV28,TGTGCCAGCAGTAGAAGAACAGCTAACTATGGCTACACCTTC,CASSRRTANYGYTF
.,.,TRBJ1-5,TRBV19,TGTGCCAGTAGTACCTCTCGGGGGTTAGGCCAGCCCCAGCATTTT,CASSTSRGLGQPQHF
.,TRBD1,TRBJ1-2,TRBV19,TGTGCCAGTAGGAGGACAGGGGTGAATGGCTACACCTTC,CASRRTGVNGYTF
.,TRBD1,TRBJ1-5,TRBV6-1,TGTGCCAGCAGTGAAGGGACAGGGGAAGCCAATCAGCCCCAGCATTTT,CASSEGTGEANQPQHF
.,.,TRBJ2-5,TRBV28,TGTGCCAGCGTTGGGGGGAGAGCCCAGTACTTC,CASVGGRAQYF
.,.,TRBJ1-4,TRBV14,TGTGCCAGCAGCCACGCCGGGATAACTAATGAAAAACTGTTTTTT,CASSHAGITNEKLFF
.,.,TRBJ2-7,TRBV5-1,TGCGCCAGCAGCTTGGCGGCGGACAGTCCCTACGAGCAGTACTTC,CASSLAADSPYEQYF
.,TRBD1,TRBJ1-1,TRBV7-6,TGTGCCAGCACTCCCACAGGGGCGTCAATCATGAACACTGAAGCTTTCTTT,CASTPTGASIMNTEAFF
.,.,TRBJ2-1,TRBV10-1,TGCGCCAGCAACCCGGGAGTAGAGTACAATGAGCAGTTCTTC,CASNPGVEYNEQFF
.,.,TRBJ1-1,TRBV6-5,TGTGCCAGCAGTTACTCGGAGGGTGTGAGGACTGAAGCTTTCTTT,CASSYSEGVRTEAFF
.,.,TRBJ2-5,TRBV6-5,TGTGCCAGCAGTTACGGACGGTCGGCGGGGGAGACCCAGTACTTC,CASSYGRSAGETQYF
.,.,TRBJ2-1,TRBV6-4,TGTGCCAGCAGTGACTCTGAGAAACCTCGGTTTAATGAGCAGTTCTTC,CASSDSEKPRFNEQFF
.,.,TRBJ2-3,TRBV29-1,TGCAGCGTACCGATTGGGGCTGCCCCAGATACGCAGTATTTT,CSVPIGAAPDTQYF
.,TRBD1,TRBJ1-5,TRBV27,TGTGCCAGCAGTTCCGGACAGGGGACTCAGCCCCAGCATTTT,CASSSGQGTQPQHF
.,TRBD1,TRBJ1-1,TRBV29-1,TGCAGCGTTGCCGCAGGGCGGGACAGGGGAAGGAGGAACACTGAAGCTTTCTTT,CSVAAGRDRGRRNTEAFF
once,.,TRBJ2-1,TRBV28,TGTGCCAGCAGTCTGGACAGAGGTGAGCAGTTCTTC,CASSLDRGEQFF
.,.,TRBJ2-7,TRBV18,TGTGCCAGCTCACCCCCCGGGACACAGTACGAGCAGTACTTC,CASSPPGTQYEQYF
.,TRBD2,TRBJ2-1,TRBV11-2,TGTGCCAGCAGCCCCCCTACTAGCGGGAGTCACGATGAGCAGTTCTTC,CASSPPTSGSHDEQFF
few,.,TRBJ1-1,TRBV21-1,TGTGCCAGCAGCAAAGCGCTTAAAGGACAGGGGTCATGGGGAGCTTTCTTT,CASSKALKGQGSWGAFF
.,.,TRBJ2-3,TRBV5-6,TGTGCCAGCAGGAGGGCCTTCAACCCAGATACGCAGTATTTT,CASRRAFNPDTQYF
.,TRBD2,TRBJ2-7,TRBV7-8,TGTGCCAGCAGCTTGGCGGGAGGGCCGTCCTACGAGCAGTACTTC,CASSLAGGPSYEQYF
.,.,TRBJ1-2,TRBV7-8,TGTGCCAGCAGCTTAGCGCGGGACGGGCGGGCGAGCGGCTACACCTTC,CASSLARDGRASGYTF
.,TRBD1,TRBJ1-2,TRBV6-5,TGTGCCAGCAACTACAGGGGGCGAGGCTGGGGCTACACCTTC,CASNYRGRGWGYTF
.,.,TRBJ1-5,TRBV5-1,TGCGCCAGCAGCGCAGAACCACGAGAGGGGGATCAGCCCCAGCATTTT,CASSAEPREGDQPQHF
.,.,TRBJ2-5,TRBV5-1,TGCGCCAGCAGCCCCAGGAGGGACCAAGAGACCCAGTACTTC,CASSPRRDQETQYF
few,TRBD2,TRBJ2-1,TRBV11-1,TGTGCCAGCAGCGTATCTAGCGGGGTCAACAATGAGCAGTTCTTC,CASSVSSGVNNEQFF
.,.,TRBJ2-5,TRBV5-4,TGTGCCAGCAGCTTGGGGACAGAGGAAGAGACCCAGTACTTC,CASSLGTEEETQYF
few,TRBD2,TRBJ2-5,TRBV28,TGTGCCAGCTGGGGCGGGAGCGCTGCGGAGACCCAGTACTTC,CASWGGSAAETQYF
.,.,TRBJ1-1,TRBV30,TGTGCCTGGAGTGTAGGGAGCACTGAAGCTTTCTTT,CAWSVGSTEAFF
.,TRBD2,TRBJ2-3,TRBV28,TGTGCCAGCAGTTTAATAGCGGGAGTATATGGCGGCACAGATACGCAGTATTTT,CASSLIAGVYGGTDTQYF
few,TRBD2,TRBJ2-1,TRBV9,TGTGCCAGCAGCGATAGCCTGGCGGGAGGGCTCAACAATGAGCAGTTCTTC,CASSDSLAGGLNNEQFF
few,.,TRBJ2-7,TRBV7-9,TGTGCCAGCAGCGCCTCAGGGTCCTACGAGCAGTACTTC,CASSASGSYEQYF
.,TRBD1,TRBJ1-4,TRBV6-5,TGTGCCAGCAGACTCGGACAGGGAGAGGCGGAAAAACTGTTTTTT,CASRLGQGEAEKLFF
.,TRBD2,TRBJ2-1,TRBV4-2,TGTGCCAGCAGCCAAGAATCGGCCCTAGCGGGAGGAAATGAGCAGTTCTTC,CASSQESALAGGNEQFF
.,.,TRBJ2-5,TRBV30,TGTGCCTGGAGTGTATCTGAGACCCAGTACTTC,CAWSVSETQYF
.,.,TRBJ1-3,TRBV29-1,TGCAGCGCCCTGAGCTCTGGAAACACCATATATTTT,CSALSSGNTIYF
.,TRBD1,TRBJ1-1,TRBV27,TGTGCCAGCAGTTCAGACCGGGACAGAAGACTAATGAACACTGAAGCTTTCTTT,CASSSDRDRRLMNTEAFF